This T cell receptor beta chain is from a study of T cell clonotyping in hematopoietic cell transplantation. Blood collection times were about day -28 and days 30, 100, 180 posttransplant. As for this clone: Its antigen is not known.

Study findings and constraints: Graft donor and pretransplant recipient Inverse Simpson Index values predicted broader posttransplant TCR diversity. Pathologically expanded recipient clonotypes increased progressively from day 30 to day 180 as diversity fell.

Method: immunoSEQ multiplex PCR; TCRdb's copy keeps in-frame clones and lacks some. The table shows roughly 14,000 clones, with 85% to 90% occurring only once. The receptor's source is a male patient between 45 and 60 years old who had an allogeneic stem cell transplant from an unrelated donor, so T cells may come from the graft donor. Some clones in this sample may be carry-over from other donors' samples. Sequencing was performed on PBMCs, taken 100 days after allogeneic stem cell transplant.

The DNA of the CDR3 is TGTGCCAGCAGTGACCAACTAGGGACAGGACACAACTATGGCTACACCTTC. Translating gives CASSDQLGTGHNYGYTF. V usage is TRBV25-1 and J usage is TRBJ1-2; TRBD1 aligns across 8 bases. Germline V gene data show CDR1 as MGHDK and CDR2 as SYGVNS. The V and J ends lost 3 bases and 2 bases, in that order; junction bases with no gene match: 11. The CDR3 is 17 amino acids.